This T cell receptor beta chain was captured in a study of a mutant IDH1 vaccine in newly diagnosed glioma. The wider study: Commencement of vaccination occurred 4-6 weeks following radiotherapy alone, or concurrently with temozolomide cycles.

The protocol was immunoSEQ multiplex PCR, while the TCRdb copy is restricted to in-frame clones and leaves out a portion. The profile shows tens of thousands of clones, about 93% of them singletons. Time point of the sample: week 47, end of study. Vaccination comprised doses that each held 300 ug of mutant IDH1 20-mer peptide, plus topical imiquimod. Patients were given eight vaccinations, scheduled in weeks 1, 3, 5, 7, 11, 15, 19 and 23. The donors had new WHO grade 3 or 4 astrocytomas; these were IDH1-mutant and ATRX-lost. Study observations and caveats: The occurrence of vaccine-induced immune responses was seen in around 93% of patients.

CDR3 length: 17 amino acids. Per the germline V gene, CDR1 is LGHNA and CDR2 is YNFKEQ. The V and J ends lost 2 bases and 0 bases, in that order; junction bases with no gene match: 5. About this clone itself: Its antigen is unidentified.

The chain has TRBV4-2 and TRBJ2-5; 11 nucleotides line up with TRBD2. This receptor was taken from a middle-aged woman with glioma. Specimen: PBMCs, collected from a glioma patient whose treatment included an IDH1 peptide vaccine. CDR3 coding DNA: TGTGCCAGCAGCCAACATCTAGCGGGGGGATACCAAGAGACCCAGTACTTC. Protein product: CASSQHLAGGYQETQYF.